This T cell receptor (beta chain) is drawn from a study of T-cell memory formation after mild COVID-19. Study-wide points: For contracting clones, CD4+ ones sat mainly in CM and EM, CD8+ in EMRA. Confirmation of SARS-CoV-2 specificity was lacking for second-wave clones peaking day 37.

The V gene's germline CDR1 is SGHTA and CDR2 FQGNSA. V lost 6 bases to trimming and J lost 10 bases; unmatched junction nucleotides: 6. CDR3 length equals 12 residues. This clonotype was counted only a few times. The antigen is unknown. Researchers used 5'RACE with constant-segment primers to make TCR alpha and TCR beta cDNA libraries that carry sample barcodes and UMIs. TCRdb called the 5' RACE reads again in MiXCR, with one record for every CDR3 protein. This sample yields 400,000 or so distinct CDR3 sequences, of which 15% to 20% are seen a single time; approximately 8.1% belongs to the top ten. The sequence came from an adult woman who had mild COVID-19 (a few samples of this study predate the infection). Cell type and time point are not known. This chain joins TRBV7-2 and TRBJ2-1, with TRBD2 matching over 7 bases. The sample taken for sequencing was PBMCs or a T cell subset sorted from them (not recorded which). CDR3 coding DNA: TGTGCCAGCAGTTGGGGGGGACCCGAGCAGTTCTTC. It codes for CASSWGGPEQFF. Looking up the rest from reference TRBV7-2 and TRBJ2-1 gives the full variable domain: GAGVSQSPSNKVTEKGKDVELRCDPISGHTALYWYRQSLGQGLEFLIYFQGNSAPDKSGLPSDRFSAERTGGSVSTLTIQRTQQEDSAVYLCASSWGGPEQFFGPGTRLTVL.